The 21 T cell receptor beta chains presented below share a single source sample, sequenced in a study of cytomegalovirus exposure and HLA in healthy donors. The primer mix had 60 Vbeta and 13 Jbeta primers. The table came from immunoSEQ multiplex PCR; TCRdb's copy has only in-frame clones and leaves some out. This table holds some 90,000 clones, around 81% found once. Sequencing input: PBMCs. The receptors were gathered from a man aged 25 to 40 in good health and CMV-seronegative.

The chain couples TRBV11-3 to TRBJ1-1, with D unclear. Trimming left V 0 bases short and J 7 bases short, with 6 bases between. CDR1 and CDR2 from the germline V gene are SGHNT and YENEEA. The CDR3 consists of 12 residues. CDR3 bases: TGTGCCAGCAGCTTAGAATCCGGTGAAGCTTTCTTT. This gives the protein CASSLESGEAFF.

V gene TRBV18 combines with J gene TRBJ2-6, with D possibly TRBD2 on 5 matching bases. The CDR3 is 17 amino acids. Trimming cost V 3 bases and J 0 bases, with 12 bases left between them. The germline CDR1 and CDR2 sequences are KGHSH and LQKENI. The chain's CDR3 is CASSPRVSFSGANVLTF. The CDR3 DNA reads TGTGCCAGCTCACCGCGGGTCTCATTCTCTGGGGCCAACGTCCTGACTTTC.

The chain carries TRBV6-5 and TRBJ1-2; a weak D match, TRBD1 (5 bases). Germline V gene lookup returns CDR1 MNHEY and CDR2 SVGAGI. V lost 6 bases to trimming and J lost 3 bases, with 14 bases between them. The CDR3 totals 14 residues. Here the CDR3 DNA reads TGTGCCAGCAGGCTTAGCGGGGGAGACTATGGCTACACCTTC. Encoded protein: CASRLSGGDYGYTF.

The chain uses TRBV7-2 and TRBJ2-5, with 7 bases aligning to TRBD2. The junction had 5 bases not matched to a gene; V was cut back by 5 bases and J by 2 bases. The length of the CDR3 is 14 residues. CDR1 is SGHTA and CDR2 is FQGNSA in the germline V gene. The CDR3 DNA follows: TGTGCCAGCAGCCCGGAAGCGGGGCAAGAGACCCAGTACTTC. It yields the protein CASSPEAGQETQYF.

In the case of this clone: The junction and the germline gene differ at one end; a read error may be behind it. The chain has TRBV4-1 and TRBJ1-5; D ambiguous. Germline CDR1 MGHRA, CDR2 YSYEKL. This CDR3 has 13 amino acids. CDR3 in amino acids: CASSQVLAGFRYF. CDR3 DNA: TGCGCCAGCAGCCAAGTCCTGGCAGGCTTCCGGTATTTT.

This chain joins TRBV4-3 and TRBJ1-1, with 7 bases matching TRBD1. CDR1 is LGHNA, CDR2 YSLEER, per germline. The CDR3 contains 15 residues. V lost 1 base, J lost 1 base, and 3 bases stayed unmatched. CDR3 residues: CASSQVRGRNTEAFF. CDR3 nucleotide sequence: TGCGCCAGCAGCCAAGTGAGGGGGCGGAACACTGAAGCTTTCTTT.

The chain uses TRBV12-5 and TRBJ1-2, with TRBD1 matching over 7 bases. CDR1 and CDR2 (germline): LGHNT, FRNRAP. The CDR3 totals 16 residues. The V segment lost 9 bases and the J segment 0 bases; nucleotides outside the gene matches: 13. CDR3 nucleotides: TGTGCTAGCGGCGACGCCGGGACAGTGCCTAACTATGGCTACACCTTC. Translated: CASGDAGTVPNYGYTF. The variable domain in full, completed from reference TRBV12-5 and TRBJ1-2, reads DARVTQTPRHKVTEMGQEVTMRCQPILGHNTVFWYRQTMMQGLELLAYFRNRAPLDDSGMPKDRFSAEMPDATLATLKIQPSEPRDSAVYFCASGDAGTVPNYGYTFGSGTRLTVV.

CDR3 amino acids: CASSSGSTYNEQFF. CDR3 DNA sequence: TGTGCCAGCAGCAGCGGATCGACCTACAATGAGCAGTTCTTC. The chain carries TRBV9 and TRBJ2-1; possible D gene TRBD2, 5 bases. With 4 bases removed from V and 2 bases from J, the gap between germline ends came to 10 bases. Germline V gene data show CDR1 as SGDLS and CDR2 as YYNGEE. The CDR3 length is 14 residues.

This clone has only one observation. The gene calls are TRBV11-2 and TRBJ2-7; D ambiguous. The CDR3 runs 14 residues. V lost 1 base and J lost 2, with 9 bases in between. Germline V CDR1 and CDR2: SGHAT, FQNNGV. The CDR3 coding sequence is TGTGCCAGCAGCTTAGTGGGCCCCACCTACGAGCAGTACTTC. Translation gives CASSLVGPTYEQYF.

CDR3 residues: CASSPRGQGNEQYF. The CDR3, as DNA: TGCGCCAGCAGCCCCCGAGGACAGGGTAACGAGCAGTACTTC. This sequence joins TRBV5-1 and TRBJ2-7, with 8 bases aligning to TRBD1. V trimming: 4 bases; J trimming: 5 bases; junction bases outside the gene matches: 8. Germline CDR1 and CDR2: SGHRS and YFSETQ. The CDR3 loop spans 14 amino acids.

This clone was counted a single time. The chain couples TRBV5-1 to TRBJ2-7; maybe TRBD2 (6 bases). CDR3 length: 14 amino acids. Trimming took 0 bases from V and 2 from J, leaving 9 bases between them. Germline V gene sequence: CDR1 SGHRS, CDR2 YFSETQ. The CDR3 reads CASSLVPGAYEQYF. CDR3 nucleotides: TGCGCCAGCAGCTTGGTTCCGGGGGCCTACGAGCAGTACTTC.

The chain joins TRBV6-1 to TRBJ2-3, with 8 nucleotides matching TRBD1. CDR3 size: 15 residues. V gave up 5 bases and J gave up 1 base; unmatched junction bases: 5. Germline V CDR1 and CDR2: MNHNS, SASEGT. The CDR3: CASSLTTGGTDTQYF. CDR3 sequence (DNA): TGTGCCAGCAGTCTAACGACAGGGGGCACAGATACGCAGTATTTT.

V gene TRBV15 combines with J gene TRBJ1-5; 8 nucleotides align to TRBD1. V lost 4 bases and J lost 0; bases outside the gene matches: 5. This CDR3 is 16 amino acids long. The germline CDR1 and CDR2 sequences are LNHNV and YYDKDF (reference sequence). The CDR3 is CATSTGTGHSNQPQHF. DNA of the CDR3: TGTGCCACCAGCACCGGGACAGGCCATAGCAATCAGCCCCAGCATTTT.

The genes are TRBV9 and TRBJ1-6; 7 positions match TRBD1. Germline V gene lookup returns CDR1 SGDLS and CDR2 YYNGEE. J was trimmed by 5 bases and V by 4 bases; bases with no gene match: 3. The CDR3 covers 14 residues. The CDR3 coding sequence is TGTGCCAGCAGCTGGGACAGCGATAATTCACCCCTCCACTTT. Amino acid sequence: CASSWDSDNSPLHF.

V gene TRBV19 combines with J gene TRBJ1-1; 7 bases agree with TRBD1. Germline V gene sequence: CDR1 LNHDA, CDR2 SQIVND (reference sequence). V lost 6 bases to trimming and J lost 4 bases; unmatched junction nucleotides: 14. The CDR3 is 16 residues long. The DNA of the CDR3 is TGTGCCAGTAGCGACAGGGAAACCTTCAAGGGCACTGAAGCTTTCTTT. Translating it yields CASSDRETFKGTEAFF.

This clone was found once. The genes are TRBV6-4 and TRBJ2-7, with D unresolved. CDR3 length equals 13 residues. The V end was cut by 0 bases, the J end by 2 bases, with 5 bases between. CDR1 is MRHNA, CDR2 SNTAGT, per germline. The CDR3 sequence: CASSDSATYEQYF. The CDR3 DNA reads as TGTGCCAGCAGTGACTCCGCTACCTACGAGCAGTACTTC.

This clone appeared once. The rearrangement links TRBV25-1 to TRBJ2-4, with 12 bases lining up with TRBD2. This CDR3 comprises 18 residues. The germline CDR1 and CDR2 sequences are MGHDK and SYGVNS. J lost 0 bases, V lost 2 bases, and 5 bases had no gene match. The CDR3 sequence: CASSERTSGNLAKNIQYF. The CDR3 region has the DNA TGTGCCAGCAGTGAAAGGACTAGCGGGAACCTAGCCAAAAACATTCAGTACTTC.

The chain uses TRBV7-9 and TRBJ1-2; D perhaps matches TRBD1 (6 bases). This CDR3 has 15 residues. The ends were cut back, 4 bases at V and 0 bases at J, with 12 bases in the middle. Germline lookup yields CDR1 SEHNR and CDR2 FQNEAQ (reference sequence). The CDR3 protein is CASSSTGKANYGYTF. CDR3 bases: TGTGCCAGCAGCTCGACAGGAAAAGCTAACTATGGCTACACCTTC.

This clone occurred a few times. The chain carries TRBV10-3 and TRBJ2-1; TRBD2 matches at 7 bases. The CDR3 runs 16 residues. With V trimmed by 4 bases and J by 2 bases, 8 bases remained unmatched. Germline-derived CDR1 and CDR2 are ENHRY and SYGVKD. CDR3: CAISARAGTTYNEQFF. The DNA for the CDR3 is TGTGCCATCAGTGCTAGGGCCGGGACTACCTACAATGAGCAGTTCTTC.

This chain connects TRBV7-5 to TRBJ2-7; the table's D call TRBD1 went unverified against the DNA. TRBV7-5 is a recognized pseudogene. The length of the CDR3 is 14 residues. The CDR3 sequence: CVRSSRTVDIRQYV. CDR3 DNA sequence: TGTGTCAGAAGCTCCCGGACAGTGGATATTCGGCAGTACGTC.

The chain employs TRBV27 and TRBJ1-3; 7 bases line up with TRBD1. There are 13 residues in the CDR3. Germline lookup yields CDR1 MNHEY and CDR2 SMNVEV (reference sequence). J was trimmed by 4 bases and V by 8 bases; bases with no gene match: 5. The CDR3 loop reads CASGDRVGNTIYF. The CDR3 coding sequence is TGTGCCAGCGGAGACAGGGTAGGAAACACCATATATTTT.